The sequence of this T cell receptor beta chain was determined in a study of T cell responses to AZD1222 COVID-19 vaccine. With regard to this clone: The antigen is undetermined.

The V segment lost 6 bases and the J segment 4 bases; nucleotides outside the gene matches: 10. The CDR3 is 15 amino acids. Germline V gene data show CDR1 as KGHSH and CDR2 as LQKENI. Findings and caveats of the study: There were mostly white British donors and more females than males, and clonal diversity was possibly underestimated. The number of AZD1222 recipients seropositive at baseline was only five to seven. Increased Spike-specific TCR breadth and depth were observed after two AZD1222 doses.

The table came from immunoSEQ multiplex PCR; TCRdb's copy has only in-frame clones and leaves some out. This sample carries 180,000 or so clones, just over 85% of them seen once, and the ten largest clones take 6% to 8.5%. The sequencing used peripheral blood, collected on day 0 of AZD1222 vaccination. The TCR comes from an adult in good health. V gene TRBV18 combines with J gene TRBJ1-2; 8 positions agree with TRBD1. Here the CDR3 DNA reads TGTGCCAGCTCGTCCGACAGGGGATCGACCTATGGCTACACCTTC. Amino acids: CASSSDRGSTYGYTF.